This T cell receptor beta chain was sequenced for a study of beta chain features in type 1 diabetes. Background on the study: The samples had more than 95 million sorted cells examined in all. Findings and caveats of the study: Any HLA effect on TCRB rearrangement was left unresolved by small sub-analyses.

This clone came up a few times. Its specificity is unknown. V was trimmed by 6 bases and J by 4 bases, leaving 14 bases between them. The CDR3 length is 14 residues. Germline CDR1 KGHSH, CDR2 LQKENI. All of the isolated RNA was reverse transcribed, so expressed TCRB transcripts were sequenced. Libraries were prepared by immunoSEQ multiplex PCR; TCRdb keeps only in-frame clonotypes and omits some of them. The data hold 110,000 to 150,000 clones, with less than 8.5% observed a single time. The source is a woman in her twenties or thirties in good health. The sample taken for sequencing was central memory CD4+ T cells from blood. The genes are TRBV18 and TRBJ2-3, with a tentative D call TRBD2 (6 bases). CDR3 residues: CASSLSSDSDTQYF. The CDR3 nucleotides read TGTGCCAGCTCCCTCTCTAGCGATTCAGATACGCAGTATTTT.